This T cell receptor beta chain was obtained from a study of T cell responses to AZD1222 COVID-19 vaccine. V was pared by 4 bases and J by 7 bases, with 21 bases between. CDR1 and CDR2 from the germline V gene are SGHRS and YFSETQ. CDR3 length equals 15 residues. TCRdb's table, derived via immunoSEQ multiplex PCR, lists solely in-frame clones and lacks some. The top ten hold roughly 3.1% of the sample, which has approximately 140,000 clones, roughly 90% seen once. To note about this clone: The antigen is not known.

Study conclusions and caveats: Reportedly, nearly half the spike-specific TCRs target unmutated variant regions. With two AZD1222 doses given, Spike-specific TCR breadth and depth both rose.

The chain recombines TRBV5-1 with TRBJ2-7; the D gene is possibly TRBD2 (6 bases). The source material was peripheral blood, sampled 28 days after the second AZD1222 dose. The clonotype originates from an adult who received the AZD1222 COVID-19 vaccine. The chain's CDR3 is CASSPELAELGEQYF. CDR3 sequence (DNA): TGCGCCAGCAGCCCGGAGTTAGCGGAGTTGGGGGAGCAGTACTTC.